This T cell receptor (beta chain) was sequenced for a study of T cells in localized non-small cell lung cancer. This CDR3 contains 15 residues. TCRdb's copy holds only in-frame clones and misses some; the assay was immunoSEQ multiplex PCR. Found here are 3,500 or so clones, 30% to 35% of them singletons; the top ten hold more than 7.5%. J is TRBJ2-2 and V is TRBV7-5; TRBD1 is the table's D call and was not checked against the DNA. TRBV7-5 is described as a pseudogene. This TCR was sampled from a female donor older than 55 with stage I lung adenocarcinoma. This material consisted of lung tumor tissue, taken before any cancer treatment. CDR3 coding DNA: TGTGCCAGCAGCTTGACAGGGCAGAACACCGGGGAGCTGTTTTTT. Encoded protein: CASSLTGQNTGELFF.